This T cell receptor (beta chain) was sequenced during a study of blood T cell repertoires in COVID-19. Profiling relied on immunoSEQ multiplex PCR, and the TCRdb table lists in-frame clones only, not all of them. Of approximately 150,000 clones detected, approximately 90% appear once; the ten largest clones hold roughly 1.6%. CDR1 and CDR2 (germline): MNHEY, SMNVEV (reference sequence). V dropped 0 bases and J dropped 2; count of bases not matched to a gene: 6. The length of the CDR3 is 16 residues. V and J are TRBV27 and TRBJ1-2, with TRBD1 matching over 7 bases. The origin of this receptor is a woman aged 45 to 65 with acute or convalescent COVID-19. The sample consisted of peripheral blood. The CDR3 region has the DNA TGTGCCAGCAGTTTATCTAGAAGGACAGGCAACTATGGCTACACCTTC. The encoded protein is CASSLSRRTGNYGYTF.